Detailed here is one TCR beta chain. The sample belongs to a study of T cells expressing NK-cell markers. TCRdb re-called the 5' RACE reads, yielding one record per CDR3 amino acid sequence without DNA. Here the sample table reports about 160,000 distinct CDR3 sequences. Germline V gives CDR1 KGHSH, CDR2 LQKENI. The CDR3 runs 15 residues. The receptor's source is a man between 18 and 69 years old in good health. This chain connects TRBV18 to TRBJ2-1; without DNA, the TCRdb call of TRBD2 cannot be checked. Material for sequencing was blood T cells: a sorted CD56 or NKG2C T cell subset, CD4+ or CD8+ T cells, or bulk PBMC T cells (not recorded which). CDR3 loop: CASSPGTGWDNEQFF.